Presented here are 25 T cell receptor beta chains from one specimen sequenced in a study of response to subunit inactivated influenza vaccine. TCRdb used MiXCR to reprocess the RT-PCR reads, holding one entry per CDR3 protein. The repertoire has more than 700,000 distinct CDR3 sequences, 21% of them found once; the top ten carry around 9.6%. The sequences come from PBMCs from blood, collected about 5 days after vaccination. Source of these receptors: a man aged 50 or older who received an inactivated influenza vaccine.

The chain employs TRBV5-6 and TRBJ1-2; weak D call: TRBD1 (5 bases). Between the trimmed V and J ends, which lost 6 bases and 4 bases, there was a span of 10 bases. CDR1 and CDR2 (germline): SGHDT, YYEEEE. This CDR3 is built from 12 residues. The CDR3: CASTYDSYGYTF. The CDR3 DNA reads TGTGCCAGCACCTATGACAGCTATGGCTACACCTTC.

There are many counts of this clonotype. The chain is built from TRBV20-1 and TRBJ2-3, with 10 bases aligning to TRBD2. This CDR3 region has 15 residues. Per germline, CDR1 DFQATT and CDR2 SNEGSKA (reference sequence). V shed 0 bases, J shed 0 bases, and the junction held 0 bases outside the gene matches. CDR3 nucleotide sequence: TGCAGTGCTAGAGATAGCGGGGGGAGCACAGATACGCAGTATTTT. It codes for CSARDSGGSTDTQYF.

On this clonotype: Relative to the germline gene, one junction end is altered; a read error may explain this. The rearrangement joins TRBV7-2 to TRBJ2-7, with 7 nucleotides matching TRBD1. In germline, CDR1 is SGHTA, CDR2 FQGNSA. This CDR3 is built from 16 residues. CDR3 coding DNA: TGTGCCAGTAGCTTAGGTGAGGACAGGTCGTTCTACGGGCAGTACTTC. Translated: CASSLGEDRSFYGQYF.

The rearrangement uses TRBV6-2 or TRBV6-3 and TRBJ2-7; TRBD2 might be the D (5 bases). Per germline, CDR1 MNHEY and CDR2 SVGEGT. The V and J ends lost 5 bases and 7 bases respectively, with 24 bases between them. The CDR3 has 16 amino acids. CDR3 in amino acids: CASSPPLWPSGGEQYF. The CDR3 DNA follows: TGTGCCAGCAGTCCACCTTTATGGCCGTCCGGCGGGGAGCAGTACTTC.

This clonotype appeared many times. The chain recombines TRBV24-1 with TRBJ2-1; 7 nucleotides match TRBD2. J gave up 7 bases and V 7 bases, and 9 bases lay outside the gene matches. From germline, CDR1 is KGHDR and CDR2 SFDVKD. This CDR3 has 14 residues. The CDR3 region has the DNA TGTGCCACCAGGGGCGGGAGTTCTACAAATGAGCAGTTCTTC. Translation gives CATRGGSSTNEQFF.

The chain is built from TRBV27 and TRBJ1-6; weak D call: TRBD1 (5 bases). Germline V gene data show CDR1 as MNHEY and CDR2 as SMNVEV (reference sequence). Trimming took off 2 bases at V and 6 bases at J, with 8 bases between the two ends. The length of the CDR3 is 14 residues. The CDR3 here is CASSLRGFNSPLHF. The DNA of the CDR3 is TGTGCCAGCAGTTTAAGGGGATTTAATTCACCCCTCCACTTT.

The chain carries TRBV20-1 and TRBJ2-1, with 7 bases lining up with TRBD1. The CDR3 runs to 15 residues. With 0 bases clipped from V and 3 bases from J, the junction kept 5 bases outside the gene matches. Germline CDR1 and CDR2: DFQATT and SNEGSKA (reference sequence). CDR3 DNA: TGCAGTGCTAGAGAGAGGGGGCGCGACTACAATGAGCAGTTCTTC. Translated, it gives CSARERGRDYNEQFF.

In this sample, this clonotype turned up a few times. The genes are TRBV12-3 or TRBV12-4 and TRBJ2-7; D is perhaps TRBD1 (5 bases). V shed 5 bases and J shed 7 bases, with 12 bases lying between them. This CDR3 has 12 amino acids. In DNA form, the CDR3 reads TGTGCCAGCAGTGGAAGCGACAGAGAGCAGTACTTC. Residues: CASSGSDREQYF.

This clonotype has a handful of counts. The chain links TRBV7-3 to TRBJ2-3; D could derive from TRBD1 or TRBD2 (5 bases each). This CDR3 spans 14 amino acids. Trimming took 5 bases from V and 8 from J, leaving 17 bases between them. Per the germline V gene, CDR1 is SGHTA and CDR2 is FQGTGA. For the CDR3, the DNA is TGTGCCAGCAGCCCTGGGACCGCCCAAGGTACGCAGTATTTT. This encodes CASSPGTAQGTQYF.

Regarding this clonotype: A much bigger clone sits one base away, suggesting this may be a read error. The chain carries TRBV4-1 and TRBJ2-3; D gene uncertain. Per germline, CDR1 MGHRA and CDR2 YSYEKL. The length of the CDR3 is 13 residues. V dropped 0 bases and J dropped 1 base, with 2 bases sitting between them. CDR3 protein: CASSQERTDTQYF. The CDR3 nucleotides read TGCGCCAGCAGCCAAGAACGCACAGATACGCAGTATTTT.

The J gene is TRBJ2-2, the V gene TRBV4-2, with D unresolved. This CDR3 is 14 amino acids long. In germline, CDR1 is LGHNA, CDR2 YNFKEQ. Trimming pared 0 bases from V and 5 bases from J, leaving 7 bases between. The CDR3, as DNA: TGTGCCAGCAGCCAAGATATAGGAACCGGGGAGCTGTTTTTT. Residues: CASSQDIGTGELFF.

This clonotype was detected once. CDR3 region: CSVGGGLGNSPLHF. In nucleotides, the CDR3 is TGCAGCGTGGGGGGCGGGCTAGGGAATTCACCCCTCCACTTT. V usage is TRBV20-1 and J usage is TRBJ1-6, with a possible D match to TRBD1 (6 bases). Germline lookup yields CDR1 DFQATT and CDR2 SNEGSKA (reference sequence). The CDR3 length is 14 residues.

The genes are TRBV20-1 and TRBJ2-1; 7 bases agree with TRBD2. Germline V CDR1 and CDR2: DFQATT, SNEGSKA (reference sequence). The CDR3 covers 13 residues. The V and J ends lost 3 bases and 5 bases, in that order; junction bases with no gene match: 4. CDR3 amino acids: CSASHGTNNEQFF. CDR3 in DNA: TGCAGTGCTAGCCACGGGACTAACAATGAGCAGTTCTTC.

The chain recombines TRBV13 with TRBJ2-7; TRBD2 agrees at 12 bases. The germline CDR1 and CDR2 sequences are PRHDT and FYEKMQ (reference sequence). The trim removed 4 bases at V and 7 bases at J, leaving 8 bases unmatched. CDR3 length: 15 amino acids. The CDR3 DNA is TGTGCCAGCAGCTCAAAACTAGCGGGAGGATGGGAGCAGTACTTC. This gives the protein CASSSKLAGGWEQYF.

This rearrangement joins TRBV5-6 to TRBJ1-4; D uncertain. The CDR3 consists of 14 residues. Germline-derived CDR1 and CDR2 are SGHDT and YYEEEE. V shed 4 bases and J shed 4 bases, with 11 bases lying between them. The CDR3 spells CASSARLVNEKLFF. CDR3 DNA sequence: TGTGCCAGCAGCGCACGGCTGGTTAATGAAAAACTGTTTTTT. The full variable domain, in which reference TRBV5-6 and TRBJ1-4 provide the parts outside the CDR3, is DAGVTQSPTHLIKTRGQQVTLRCSPKSGHDTVSWYQQALGQGPQFIFQYYEEEERQRGNFPDRFSGHQFPNYSSELNVNALLLGDSALYLCASSARLVNEKLFFGSGTQLSVL.

The rearrangement links TRBV20-1 to TRBJ1-5; D is undetermined. Germline CDR1 is DFQATT and CDR2 is SNEGSKA (reference sequence). The CDR3 consists of 14 residues. Trimming pared 5 bases from V and 0 bases from J, leaving 11 bases between. The chain's CDR3 is CSAGLTFSNQPQHF. CDR3 DNA: TGCAGTGCTGGATTGACATTTAGCAATCAGCCCCAGCATTTT.

V and J are TRBV6-5 and TRBJ2-2; unclear D gene. The CDR3 loop spans 14 amino acids. V was cut by 2 bases and J by 5 bases, with 9 bases left in between. Per the germline V gene, CDR1 is MNHEY and CDR2 is SVGAGI. CDR3 sequence (DNA): TGTGCCAGCAGTTACCATGCCCCGACCGGGGAGCTGTTTTTT. Encoded protein: CASSYHAPTGELFF.

This clonotype occurred once. The rearrangement joins TRBV28 to TRBJ2-1; TRBD1 agrees at 9 bases. CDR3 length equals 17 residues. Germline CDR1 reads MDHEN; CDR2 reads SYDVKM. V trimming: 5 bases; J trimming: 1 base; junction bases outside the gene matches: 9. The CDR3 DNA reads TGTGCCAGCAGTCCCTACAGGGGGCGGACGTCCTACAATGAGCAGTTCTTC. The encoded protein is CASSPYRGRTSYNEQFF.

This clonotype was observed many times. At one of its ends the junction is not consistent with the germline gene, which may arise from a read error. The genes are TRBV7-7 and TRBJ2-1, with D maybe TRBD1 (6 bases). From germline, CDR1 is SSHAT and CDR2 FNYEAQ (reference sequence). CDR3 length: 14 amino acids. This CDR3 reads CASSLSGRGNEQFF. The CDR3 coding sequence is TGTGCTAGCAGCTTGTCGGGCAGGGGCAATGAGCAGTTCTTC.

The chain uses TRBV7-2 and TRBJ2-1, with TRBD2 as a possible D gene (5 bases). The CDR3 covers 13 residues. Trimming removed 8 bases at V and 4 bases at J, with 12 bases between. Per germline, CDR1 SGHTA and CDR2 FQGNSA. For the CDR3, the DNA is TGTGCCAGCGGAGAGGGCTATTACAATGAGCAGTTCTTC. This sequence encodes CASGEGYYNEQFF.

The chain carries TRBV5-1 and TRBJ2-2; TRBD1 is a possible D gene (6 bases). V lost 0 bases, J lost 6 bases, and 12 bases lay in between. The CDR3 contains 15 residues. Germline assignment: CDR1 SGHRS and CDR2 YFSETQ. The CDR3 region is CASSLEAGVAGELFF. Written as DNA, the CDR3 is TGCGCCAGCAGCTTGGAGGCAGGGGTGGCCGGGGAGCTGTTTTTT.

This clonotype was seen a few times. The chain links TRBV12-3 or TRBV12-4 to TRBJ2-1; a weak D match, TRBD1 (5 bases). CDR3 size: 15 residues. Trimming removed 5 bases at V and 1 base at J, with 12 bases between. CDR3 bases: TGTGCCAGCAGTCGTCAGGGAAGGTCCTACAATGAGCAGTTCTTC. The encoded protein is CASSRQGRSYNEQFF.

This chain joins TRBV30 and TRBJ1-1; TRBD1 might be the D (6 bases). Trimming took 2 bases from V and 11 from J, leaving 15 bases between them. The germline V gene has CDR1 GTSNPN and CDR2 SVGIG (reference sequence). This CDR3 spans 12 amino acids. CDR3 bases: TGTGCCTGGAGTCTAGCAGGGGTCGCGGCTTTCTTT. This translates into CAWSLAGVAAFF.

The rearrangement joins TRBV12-3 or TRBV12-4 to TRBJ2-7; unclear D gene. This CDR3 region has 15 residues. V lost 5 bases and J lost 0, with 14 bases in between. The CDR3 loop reads CASSRRPPGSYEQYF. CDR3 DNA: TGTGCCAGCAGTCGCCGGCCCCCGGGCTCCTACGAGCAGTACTTC.

This clonotype was seen only a few times. This chain joins TRBV7-2 and TRBJ2-5; 13 bases fit TRBD2. CDR1 and CDR2 (germline): SGHTA, FQGNSA. There are 17 residues in the CDR3. The junction had 10 bases not matched to a gene; V was cut back by 5 bases and J by 4 bases. The CDR3 bases are TGTGCCAGCAGCCCGCGGACTAGCGGGGGACGGGGAGAGACCCAGTACTTC. It specifies CASSPRTSGGRGETQYF.